This T cell receptor beta chain was recorded in a study of blood T cells in healthy people across ages. This CDR3 comprises 17 residues. Study results and caveats: What prevented conclusive comparison of naive and antigen-experienced cells was that PBMCs were unsorted.

Of note for this clonotype: Its target is unknown.

Through a sample-barcoded 5' primer and a J-beta primer mix, a second PCR was run for roughly 6 to 12 cycles. Using its own MiXCR run on the 5' RACE reads, TCRdb lists one record per CDR3 protein. The table includes about 580,000 distinct CDR3 sequences, around 50% detected once. Sequences were obtained from blood. The receptor comes from an elderly man in good health. The rearrangement links TRBV21-1 to TRBJ2-6. TRBV21-1 is tagged as a pseudogene. As DNA, the CDR3 is TGTGCCAGCAGTATAAATAACGGCAGGTCTGGGGCCAACGTCCTGACTTTC. It codes for CASSINNGRSGANVLTF.